The source of this TCR beta chain is a study of Ad26.COV2.S vaccination and SARS-CoV-2 variants. Study background: Donor was assigned to the Ad26.COV2.S arm of trial COV1001.

Treatment indicated: some 20 received Ad26.COV2.S at low or high dose, single or two shots; about 5 received placebo; per-sample allocation not given. Following the first vaccine or placebo injection, samples were taken on day 63. Only in-frame clones appear in the TCRdb table, and some are missing; sequencing was by immunoSEQ multiplex PCR. The data contain about 400,000 clones, 89% of them seen just once; the ten biggest clones take up around 2%. This clone is a singleton in its sample. The CDR3 is 14 residues long. CDR1 and CDR2 from the germline V gene are LNHDA and SQIVND (reference sequence). Between the trimmed V and J ends, which lost 6 bases and 4 bases, there was a span of 15 bases.

The material was peripheral blood, obtained in a trial of Ad26.COV2.S vaccine versus placebo. The source is a person aged 18-60 years who received the Ad26.COV2.S COVID-19 vaccine or a placebo. The J gene is TRBJ2-5, the V gene TRBV19; tentative D call: TRBD2 (6 bases). For the CDR3, the DNA is TGTGCCAGTAGCCCCTCGGGGGTGGGAGAGACCCAGTACTTC. Its translation: CASSPSGVGETQYF.